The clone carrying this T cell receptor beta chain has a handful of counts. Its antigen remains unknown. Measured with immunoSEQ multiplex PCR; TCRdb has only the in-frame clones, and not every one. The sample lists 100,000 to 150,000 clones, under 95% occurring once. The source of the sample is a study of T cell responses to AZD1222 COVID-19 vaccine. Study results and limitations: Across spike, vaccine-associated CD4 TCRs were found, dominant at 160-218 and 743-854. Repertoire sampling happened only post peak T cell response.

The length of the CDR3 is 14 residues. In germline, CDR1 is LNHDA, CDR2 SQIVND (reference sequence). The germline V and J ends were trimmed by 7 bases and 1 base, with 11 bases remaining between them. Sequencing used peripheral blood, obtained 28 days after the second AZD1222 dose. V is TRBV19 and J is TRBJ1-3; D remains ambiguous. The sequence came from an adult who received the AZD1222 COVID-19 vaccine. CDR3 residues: CASTPGSSGNTIYF. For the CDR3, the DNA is TGTGCCAGTACTCCGGGGAGTTCTGGAAACACCATATATTTT.